There are a few counts of the clone carrying this T cell receptor beta chain. Its target is unknown. This specimen belongs to a study of beta chain features in type 1 diabetes. The CDR3 spans 15 residues. V lost 7 bases and J 0 bases, leaving 13 bases between the germline ends. The germline V gene has CDR1 MDHEN and CDR2 SYDVKM. The study's findings and limits: Among patients with Type 1 diabetes, TCRB CDR3s were moderately but significantly shorter in every one of the four CD4+ subsets. Here, the possible influence of HLA type (on TCRB rearrangement) remained unresolved. Researchers caution that PCR might favor shorter templates, equally among patients and controls.

Since all of the isolated RNA was reverse transcribed, expressed TCRB transcripts were what got sequenced. Profiled with immunoSEQ multiplex PCR; TCRdb holds only in-frame clones, not every one. The sample lists nearly 700,000 clones; roughly 13% were seen once. Sequenced input: naive CD4+ T cells from blood. This receptor was obtained from a man between 18 and 29 years old with type 1 diabetes. This chain uses TRBV28 with TRBJ2-4, with D possibly TRBD1 on 6 matching bases. The CDR3 DNA follows: TGTGCCAGCATCGCCAGGGGACCAGCCAAAAACATTCAGTACTTC. Protein sequence: CASIARGPAKNIQYF.